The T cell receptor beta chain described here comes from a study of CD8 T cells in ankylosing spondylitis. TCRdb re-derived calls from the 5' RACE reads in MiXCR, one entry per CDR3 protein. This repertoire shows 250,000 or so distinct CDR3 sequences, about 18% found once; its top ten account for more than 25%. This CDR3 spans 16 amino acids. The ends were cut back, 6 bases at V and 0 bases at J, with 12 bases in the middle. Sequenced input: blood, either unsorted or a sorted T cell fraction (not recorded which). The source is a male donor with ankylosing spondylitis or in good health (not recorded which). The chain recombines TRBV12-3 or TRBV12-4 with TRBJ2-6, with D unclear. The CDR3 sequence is CASSPTPHSGANVLTF. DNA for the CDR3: TGTGCCAGCAGCCCCACTCCCCACTCTGGGGCCAACGTCCTGACTTTC.